These 2 T cell receptor beta chains were sequenced from one sample in a study of CD8 T cells in Susac syndrome. After extraction with the RNeasy kit, roughly 0.5 to 1 ug of the RNA was reverse transcribed using random hexamers. Each CDR3 protein is one row after TCRdb ran MiXCR on the immunoSEQ multiplex PCR reads. The sample lists about 180,000 distinct CDR3 sequences, approximately 96% occurring once. Sequencing was carried out using CD4+ T cells from PBMCs. These receptors were collected from a human donor with multiple sclerosis.

The CDR3 DNA is TGCAGCGCCGATGGGACCGGACAGACCTACAATGAGCAGTTCTTC. Its translation is CSADGTGQTYNEQFF. The V gene is TRBV29-1, the J gene TRBJ2-1; possibly TRBD1 for D (6 bases). This CDR3 spans 15 amino acids. Germline V gives CDR1 SQVTM, CDR2 ANQGSEA. The V end was cut by 7 bases, the J end by 2 bases, with 18 bases between.

This chain uses TRBV18 with TRBJ2-6; D not resolved. V was clipped by 2 bases and J by 0 bases, with 5 bases between them. CDR1 is KGHSH, CDR2 LQKENI, per germline. The CDR3 loop spans 15 amino acids. The DNA of the CDR3 is TGTGCCAGCTCACCATTAAACTCTGGGGCCAACGTCCTGACTTTC. This encodes CASSPLNSGANVLTF.